These 2 T cell receptor beta chains originate from one sample sequenced in a study of blood T cell repertoires in COVID-19. Profiled with immunoSEQ multiplex PCR; TCRdb holds only in-frame clones, not every one. The sample consists of some 65,000 clones, roughly 74% of them appearing once. Sequencing was done on a sample of peripheral blood. The origin of the receptors is a woman of 80 years or more with acute or convalescent COVID-19.

The CDR3 sequence is CASRNTGQGAYSPLHF. The CDR3 DNA is TGTGCCAGCAGAAACACGGGACAGGGGGCATATTCACCCCTCCACTTT. The chain joins TRBV25-1 to TRBJ1-6, with 12 bases fitting TRBD1. Unmatched junction bases numbered 8, after V lost 6 bases and J lost 8 bases. Germline values: CDR1 MGHDK, CDR2 SYGVNS. The CDR3 consists of 16 residues.

This chain links TRBV4-2 with TRBJ1-6, with D uncertain. The CDR3 runs 16 residues. The germline V gene has CDR1 LGHNA and CDR2 YNFKEQ. Trimming stripped 0 bases from V and 9 bases from J, with 15 bases between. CDR3: CASSQESVPGSSPLHF. For the CDR3, the DNA is TGTGCCAGCAGCCAAGAAAGCGTTCCGGGGAGTTCACCCCTCCACTTT.